This T cell receptor (beta chain) was found in a study of blood T cell repertoires in COVID-19. Libraries were prepared by immunoSEQ multiplex PCR; TCRdb keeps only in-frame clonotypes and omits some of them. The sample has some 270,000 clones; approximately 83% are singletons. Germline V gene data show CDR1 as SNHLY and CDR2 as FYNNEI. There are 16 residues in the CDR3. The ends lost 6 bases at V and 5 bases at J; junction bases unmatched: 15. V gene TRBV2 combines with J gene TRBJ2-5, with 7 bases aligning to TRBD2. The sequence derives from a woman aged 30 to 39 who had recovered from COVID-19. The sequencing sample was made of PBMCs or T cells enriched from blood (not recorded which). The CDR3 region is CASSADGGRLGETQYF. The DNA for the CDR3 is TGTGCCAGCAGCGCCGACGGGGGGAGGTTAGGGGAGACCCAGTACTTC.